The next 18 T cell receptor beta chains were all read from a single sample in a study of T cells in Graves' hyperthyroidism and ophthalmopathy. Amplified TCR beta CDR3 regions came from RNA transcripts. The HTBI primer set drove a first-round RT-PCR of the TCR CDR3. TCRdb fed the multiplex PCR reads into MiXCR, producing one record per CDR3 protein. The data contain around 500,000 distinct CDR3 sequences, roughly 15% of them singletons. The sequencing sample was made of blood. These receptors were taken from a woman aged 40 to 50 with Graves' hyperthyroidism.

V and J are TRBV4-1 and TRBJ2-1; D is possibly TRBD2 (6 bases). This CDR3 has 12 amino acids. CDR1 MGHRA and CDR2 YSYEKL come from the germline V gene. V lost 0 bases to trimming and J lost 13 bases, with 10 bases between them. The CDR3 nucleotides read TGCGCCAGCAGCCAAGACTCGGCGGGACAGTTCTTC. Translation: CASSQDSAGQFF.

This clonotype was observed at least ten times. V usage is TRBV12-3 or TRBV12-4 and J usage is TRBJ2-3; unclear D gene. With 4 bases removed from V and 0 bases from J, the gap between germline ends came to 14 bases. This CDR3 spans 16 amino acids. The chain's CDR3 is CASSWSGGTSTDTQYF. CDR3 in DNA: TGTGCCAGCAGTTGGAGTGGCGGCACTAGCACAGATACGCAGTATTTT.

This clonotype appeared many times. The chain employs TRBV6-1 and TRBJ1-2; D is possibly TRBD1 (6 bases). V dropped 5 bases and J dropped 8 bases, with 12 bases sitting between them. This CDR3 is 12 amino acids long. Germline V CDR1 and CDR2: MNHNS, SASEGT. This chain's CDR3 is CASSQSGVGYTF. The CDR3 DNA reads TGTGCCAGCAGTCAGTCAGGGGTCGGCTACACCTTC.

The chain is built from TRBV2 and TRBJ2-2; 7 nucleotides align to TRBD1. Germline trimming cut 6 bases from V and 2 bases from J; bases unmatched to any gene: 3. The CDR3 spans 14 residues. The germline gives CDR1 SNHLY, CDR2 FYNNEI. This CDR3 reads CASRGQRNTGELFF. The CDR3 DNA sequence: TGTGCCAGCAGGGGACAGAGAAACACCGGGGAGCTGTTTTTT.

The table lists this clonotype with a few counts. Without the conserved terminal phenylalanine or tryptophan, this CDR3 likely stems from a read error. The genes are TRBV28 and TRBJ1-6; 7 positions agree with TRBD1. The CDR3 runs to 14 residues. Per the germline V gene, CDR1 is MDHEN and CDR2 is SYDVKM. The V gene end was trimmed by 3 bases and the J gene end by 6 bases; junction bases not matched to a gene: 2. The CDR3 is CASSLGQSNSPLHS. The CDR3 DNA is TGTGCCAGCAGTTTGGGACAGAGTAATTCACCCCTCCACTCT.

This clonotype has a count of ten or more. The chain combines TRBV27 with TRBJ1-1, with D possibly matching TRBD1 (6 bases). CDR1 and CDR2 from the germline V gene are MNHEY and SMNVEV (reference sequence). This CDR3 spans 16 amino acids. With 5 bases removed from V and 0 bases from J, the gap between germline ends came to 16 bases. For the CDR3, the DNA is TGTGCCAGCAGTCTCGGACAGACAATCATGAACACTGAAGCTTTCTTT. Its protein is CASSLGQTIMNTEAFF.

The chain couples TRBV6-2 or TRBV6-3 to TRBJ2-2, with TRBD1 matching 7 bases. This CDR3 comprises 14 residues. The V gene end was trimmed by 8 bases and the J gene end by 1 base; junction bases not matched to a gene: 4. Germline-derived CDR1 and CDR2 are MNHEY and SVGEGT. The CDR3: CASGWTGNTGELFF. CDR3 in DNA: TGTGCCAGCGGGTGGACAGGGAACACCGGGGAGCTGTTTTTT.

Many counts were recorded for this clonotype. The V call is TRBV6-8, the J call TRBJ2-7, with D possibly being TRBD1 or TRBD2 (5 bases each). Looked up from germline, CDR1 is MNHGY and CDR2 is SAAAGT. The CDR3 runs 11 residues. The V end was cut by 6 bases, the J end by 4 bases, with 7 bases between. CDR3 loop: CASRWGYEQYF. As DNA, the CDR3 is TGTGCCAGCAGGTGGGGGTACGAGCAGTACTTC.

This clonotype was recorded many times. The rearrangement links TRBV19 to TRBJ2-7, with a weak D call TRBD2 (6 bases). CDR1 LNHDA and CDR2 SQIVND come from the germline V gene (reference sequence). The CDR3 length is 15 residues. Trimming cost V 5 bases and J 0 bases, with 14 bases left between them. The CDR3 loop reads CASSHESGVSYEQYF. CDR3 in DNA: TGTGCCAGTAGTCACGAATCGGGGGTCTCCTACGAGCAGTACTTC. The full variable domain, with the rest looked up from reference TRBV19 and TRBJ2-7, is DGGITQSPKYLFRKEGQNVTLSCEQNLNHDAMYWYRQDPGQGLRLIYYSQIVNDFQKGDIAEGYSVSREKKESFPLTVTSAQKNPTAFYLCASSHESGVSYEQYFGPGTRLTVT.

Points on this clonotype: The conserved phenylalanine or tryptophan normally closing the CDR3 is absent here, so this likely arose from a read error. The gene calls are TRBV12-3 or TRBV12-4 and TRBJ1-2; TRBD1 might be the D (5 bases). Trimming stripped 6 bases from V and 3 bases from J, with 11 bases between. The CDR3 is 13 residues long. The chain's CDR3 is CASSRDRDYGYTL. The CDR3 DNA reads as TGTGCCAGCAGCCGGGACCGAGACTATGGCTACACCCTC.

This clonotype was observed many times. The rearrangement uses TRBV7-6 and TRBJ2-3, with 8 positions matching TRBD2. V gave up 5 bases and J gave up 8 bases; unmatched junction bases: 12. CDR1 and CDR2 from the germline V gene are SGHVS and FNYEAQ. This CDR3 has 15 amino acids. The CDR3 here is CASSPGGGGVSTQYF. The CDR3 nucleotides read TGTGCCAGCAGCCCCGGGGGGGGAGGGGTTTCTACGCAGTATTTT.

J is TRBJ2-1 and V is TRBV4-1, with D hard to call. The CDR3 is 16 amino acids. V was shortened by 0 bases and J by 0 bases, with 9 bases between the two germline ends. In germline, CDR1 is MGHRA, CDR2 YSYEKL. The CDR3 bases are TGCGCCAGCAGCCAAGAGCCGTCTAGCTCCTACAATGAGCAGTTCTTC. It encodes CASSQEPSSSYNEQFF.

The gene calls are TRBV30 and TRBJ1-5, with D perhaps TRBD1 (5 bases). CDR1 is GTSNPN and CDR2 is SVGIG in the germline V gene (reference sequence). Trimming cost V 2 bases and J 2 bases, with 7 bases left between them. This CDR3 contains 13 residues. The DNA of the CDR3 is TGTGCCTGGAGTCCGACAGGCAATCAGCCCCAGCATTTT. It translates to CAWSPTGNQPQHF. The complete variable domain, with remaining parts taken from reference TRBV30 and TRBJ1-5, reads SQTIHQWPATLVQPVGSPLSLECTVEGTSNPNLYWYRQAAGRGLQLLFYSVGIGQISSEVPQNLSASRPQDRQFILSSKKLLLSDSGFYLCAWSPTGNQPQHFGDGTRLSIL.

In DNA, the CDR3 is TGCAGCGTTGAAAAGGGCTACGAGCAGTACTTC. This translates into CSVEKGYEQYF. The chain combines TRBV29-1 with TRBJ2-7; D call uncertain. The V end lost 2 bases, the J end lost 3 bases, and 5 bases lay between the germline ends. This CDR3 is built from 11 residues. From germline, CDR1 is SQVTM and CDR2 ANQGSEA.

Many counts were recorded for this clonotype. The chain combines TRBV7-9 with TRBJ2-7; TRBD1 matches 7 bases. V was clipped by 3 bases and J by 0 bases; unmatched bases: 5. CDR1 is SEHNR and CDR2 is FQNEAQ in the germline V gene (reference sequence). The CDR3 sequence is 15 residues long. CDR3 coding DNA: TGTGCCAGCAGCTTCCCCGGGACAGTCTCCTACGAGCAGTACTTC. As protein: CASSFPGTVSYEQYF.

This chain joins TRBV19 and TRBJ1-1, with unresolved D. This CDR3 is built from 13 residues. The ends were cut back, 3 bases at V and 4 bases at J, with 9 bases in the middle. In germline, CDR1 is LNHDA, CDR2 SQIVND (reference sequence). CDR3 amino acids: CASSMTGSTEAFF. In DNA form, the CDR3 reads TGTGCCAGTAGTATGACGGGGTCCACTGAAGCTTTCTTT.

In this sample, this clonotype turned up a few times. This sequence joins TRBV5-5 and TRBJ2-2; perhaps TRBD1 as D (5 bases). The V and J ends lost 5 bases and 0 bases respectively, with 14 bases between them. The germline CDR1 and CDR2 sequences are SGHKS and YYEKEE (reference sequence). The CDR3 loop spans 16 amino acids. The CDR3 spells CASRRDTGANTGELFF. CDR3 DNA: TGTGCCAGCAGGCGAGACACAGGCGCGAACACCGGGGAGCTGTTTTTT.

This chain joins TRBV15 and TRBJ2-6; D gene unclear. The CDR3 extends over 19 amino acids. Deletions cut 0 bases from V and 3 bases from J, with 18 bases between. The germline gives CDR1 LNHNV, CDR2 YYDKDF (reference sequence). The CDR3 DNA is TGTGCCACCAGCAGAGAGTTTCCAGAGTTATTCAATGGGGCCAACGTCCTGACTTTC. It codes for CATSREFPELFNGANVLTF. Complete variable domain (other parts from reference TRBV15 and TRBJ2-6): DAMVIQNPRYQVTQFGKPVTLSCSQTLNHNVMYWYQQKSSQAPKLLFHYYDKDFNNEADTPDNFQSRRPNTSFCFLDIRSPGLGDTAMYLCATSREFPELFNGANVLTFGAGSRLTVL.